The source of this T cell receptor (beta chain) is a study of blood T cell repertoires in COVID-19. Participant ages covered about 18 to 100 years across 25 or so US areas. TCRdb's table, derived via immunoSEQ multiplex PCR, lists solely in-frame clones and lacks some. The data contain 320,000 or so clones, 85% of them singletons. The CDR3 totals 13 residues. V gave up 2 bases and J gave up 8 bases, with 10 bases separating them. Germline CDR1 and CDR2: MDHEN and SYDVKM. The rearrangement joins TRBV28 to TRBJ1-3; D is unclear. This TCR came from a woman aged 30 to 39 who had been exposed to COVID-19. Sequences were obtained from PBMCs or T cells enriched from blood (not recorded which). CDR3 DNA: TGTGCCAGCAGTTTAAATCTCGGGTACACCATATATTTT. Translated: CASSLNLGYTIYF.